This T cell receptor beta chain was recovered during a study of identical twins. The study, taken as a whole, reports: For cord blood, abundant beta clonotypes had fewer insertions, unlike memory repertoires, which showed none. Those out-of-frame alpha sequences shared by twins showed an excess of low generation probability.

This clonotype was seen a handful of times. Its specificity is not known. cDNA carried unique molecular identifiers, and a universal primer site was added by template switching. Via MiXCR, TCRdb re-called the 5' RACE reads, giving one row per CDR3 protein. The profile shows approximately 600,000 distinct CDR3 sequences, under 8.5% of them singletons. Germline V CDR1 and CDR2: MNHNS, SASEGT. Trimming shortened V by 6 bases and J by 1 base, and 12 bases separated the two germline ends. CDR3 length: 15 amino acids. These same data were also listed under a study on yellow fever vaccine responses in identical twins.

This TCR derives from a woman younger than 30 in good health. Sequenced material: PBMCs. The rearrangement links TRBV6-1 to TRBJ2-2, with a weak D call TRBD1 (6 bases). CDR3 nucleotides: TGTGCCAGCAGGCCTTGGACAGTGAACACCGGGGAGCTGTTTTTT. Translating it yields CASRPWTVNTGELFF.